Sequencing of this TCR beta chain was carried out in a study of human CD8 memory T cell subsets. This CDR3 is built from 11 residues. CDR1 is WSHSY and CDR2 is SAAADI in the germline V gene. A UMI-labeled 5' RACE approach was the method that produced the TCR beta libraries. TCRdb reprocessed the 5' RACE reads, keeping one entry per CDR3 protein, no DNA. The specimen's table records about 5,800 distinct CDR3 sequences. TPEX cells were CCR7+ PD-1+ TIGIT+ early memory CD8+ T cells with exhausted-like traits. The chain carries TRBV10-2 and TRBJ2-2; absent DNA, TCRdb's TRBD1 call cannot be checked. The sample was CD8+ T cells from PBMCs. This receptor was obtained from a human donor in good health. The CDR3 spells CASGRGEELFF.